These 19 T cell receptor beta chains were sequenced from one sample in a study of vaccination and CD4 T cells after COVID-19. With the Oncomine TCR Beta short-read assay, DNA from cultured CD4+ T cells was sequenced. TCRdb independently ran MiXCR on the PCR reads; one entry per CDR3 protein. The sample yields around 14,000 distinct CDR3 sequences, roughly 73% seen once. No antigen has been identified for these receptors. The treatment was: roughly 11-day PBMC culture with coronavirus spike peptide pools or control peptides (ViraFEST assay). The sample comprised CD4+ T cells from blood, cultured in vitro. The source of these receptors is a human donor who had recovered from COVID-19.

This clonotype was counted once. The chain links TRBV2 to TRBJ2-5, with D possibly matching TRBD1 (5 bases). V was cut by 3 bases and J by 4 bases, with 12 bases left in between. The V gene's germline CDR1 is SNHLY and CDR2 FYNNEI. This CDR3 is built from 14 residues. CDR3 loop: CASSESRVRETQYF. CDR3 coding DNA: TGTGCCAGCAGTGAGTCCAGGGTTCGAGAGACCCAGTACTTC.

J is TRBJ2-1 and V is TRBV28, with TRBD2 identical over 13 bases. The CDR3 is 18 amino acids. The V and J ends lost 6 bases and 7 bases, in that order; junction bases with no gene match: 15. CDR1 MDHEN and CDR2 SYDVKM come from the germline V gene. CDR3 sequence: CASSDTLFGLAGANEQFF. For the CDR3, the DNA is TGTGCCAGCAGCGATACCTTATTTGGACTAGCGGGAGCAAATGAGCAGTTCTTC.

The chain recombines TRBV19 with TRBJ2-1; the D gene is possibly TRBD1 (6 bases). CDR3 length equals 11 residues. V gave up 3 bases and J gave up 12 bases, with 9 bases separating them. Germline V gives CDR1 LNHDA, CDR2 SQIVND (reference sequence). CDR3: CASSIRTAQFF. The CDR3 DNA follows: TGTGCCAGTAGTATTAGGACAGCGCAGTTCTTC. The whole variable domain, filled in from reference TRBV19 and TRBJ2-1, reads DGGITQSPKYLFRKEGQNVTLSCEQNLNHDAMYWYRQDPGQGLRLIYYSQIVNDFQKGDIAEGYSVSREKKESFPLTVTSAQKNPTAFYLCASSIRTAQFFGPGTRLTVL.

The chain combines TRBV6-1 with TRBJ2-3; D is unclear. The CDR3 covers 15 residues. V lost 6 bases, J lost 3 bases, and 16 bases lay in between. CDR1 and CDR2 (germline): MNHNS, SASEGT. CDR3 in DNA: TGTGCCAGCAGCCGCCTGGGCCGCATAACAGATACGCAGTATTTT. It translates to CASSRLGRITDTQYF.

In its sample, this clonotype ranks as large (0.1 to 1%). The chain links TRBV7-2 to TRBJ1-2; no firm D call. The CDR3 contains 15 residues. The germline CDR1 and CDR2 sequences are SGHTA and FQGNSA. V lost 1 base and J lost 5, with 14 bases in between. In DNA, the CDR3 is TGTGCCAGCAGCTTAGTTCAACGCCCTTCTTATGGCTACACCTTC. This gives the protein CASSLVQRPSYGYTF.

The chain joins TRBV12-3 or TRBV12-4 to TRBJ2-2, with TRBD2 identical over 9 bases. The CDR3 has 15 residues. V was pared by 3 bases and J by 7 bases, with 6 bases of the junction left unmatched. The CDR3 is CASSLAGGRSGELFF. CDR3 DNA sequence: TGTGCCAGCAGTTTGGCGGGAGGGCGTAGCGGGGAGCTGTTTTTT.

The CDR3 nucleotides read TGTGCCAGCAGTTACTCGACTCCCTCCCGGCTACATTATGGCTACACCTTC. It yields the protein CASSYSTPSRLHYGYTF. V usage is TRBV6-5 and J usage is TRBJ1-2; D gene uncertain. Germline V gene lookup returns CDR1 MNHEY and CDR2 SVGAGI. V lost 0 bases to trimming and J lost 5 bases, with 19 bases between them. CDR3 length: 17 residues.

The chain joins TRBV18 to TRBJ1-2; tentative D call: TRBD1 (6 bases). Per the germline V gene, CDR1 is KGHSH and CDR2 is LQKENI. With 2 bases removed from V and 0 bases from J, the gap between germline ends came to 16 bases. CDR3 length: 17 amino acids. The CDR3 loop is CASSPTLSTGANYGYTF. The CDR3, as DNA: TGTGCCAGCTCACCAACCCTTTCGACAGGAGCTAACTATGGCTACACCTTC.

V is TRBV7-7 and J is TRBJ2-5, with 9 bases identical to TRBD2. Losses at the gene ends were 3 bases for V and 3 bases for J; bases not matched to a gene: 11. The V gene's germline CDR1 is SSHAT and CDR2 FNYEAQ (reference sequence). This CDR3 is built from 17 residues. CDR3 sequence (DNA): TGTGCCAGCAGCTTGGCTAGCGGGATCACCTCTAAAGAGACCCAGTACTTC. Translation: CASSLASGITSKETQYF.

The rearrangement links TRBV7-6 to TRBJ2-1; 7 bases are a match to TRBD2. The CDR3 length is 17 residues. The germline CDR1 and CDR2 sequences are SGHVS and FNYEAQ. V was pared by 1 base and J by 0 bases, with 6 bases of the junction left unmatched. The DNA for the CDR3 is TGTGCCAGCAGCTTAGTTACTAGCGCCAGCTCCTACAATGAGCAGTTCTTC. As protein: CASSLVTSASSYNEQFF.

As concerns this clonotype: A much larger clone lies a single base off, so this may be a read error. The rearrangement joins TRBV10-3 to TRBJ2-1, with D possibly matching TRBD1 (5 bases). Looked up from germline, CDR1 is ENHRY and CDR2 is SYGVKD. The CDR3 has 13 amino acids. V gave up 7 bases and J gave up 12 bases, with 19 bases separating them. The CDR3: CAITPRAAGGQFF. The CDR3 coding sequence is TGTGCCATCACCCCCAGGGCGGCCGGTGGGCAGTTCTTC.

This chain uses TRBV6-1 with TRBJ2-2, with 8 bases matching TRBD1. The CDR3 sequence is 18 residues long. Germline V lookup: CDR1 MNHNS, CDR2 SASEGT. V dropped 6 bases and J dropped 1; count of bases not matched to a gene: 13. Here the CDR3 reads CASRIGQGPSRNTGELFF. The CDR3 region has the DNA TGTGCCAGCAGAATAGGACAGGGACCTTCAAGGAACACCGGGGAGCTGTTTTTT.

On this clonotype: An end of the junction does not agree with germline; a read error may underlie this. The chain joins TRBV6-5 to TRBJ2-3; TRBD2 aligns across 9 bases. The CDR3 spans 17 residues. Germline V lookup: CDR1 MNHEY, CDR2 SVGAGI. CDR3 region: CASSDSTSGLFTDTQYF. Written as DNA, the CDR3 is TGTGCCAGCAGTGACTCGACTAGCGGCCTATTCACAGATACGCAGTATTTT.

The CDR3 is CASSLALRGREQYF. CDR3 in DNA: TGTGCCAGCAGTTTGGCTCTTAGGGGTCGCGAGCAGTACTTC. This chain connects TRBV28 to TRBJ2-7; a possible D gene is TRBD1 (5 bases). The CDR3 spans 14 residues. Trimming stripped 3 bases from V and 6 bases from J, with 15 bases between. CDR1 is MDHEN and CDR2 is SYDVKM in the germline V gene.

The chain links TRBV10-1 to TRBJ2-1, with 7 bases fitting TRBD1. Germline loops: CDR1 WNHNN, CDR2 SYGVQD (reference sequence). With 5 bases clipped from V and 9 bases from J, the junction kept 10 bases outside the gene matches. This CDR3 spans 14 amino acids. The CDR3: CASSLNRAGGEQFF. The CDR3 nucleotides are TGCGCCAGCAGTTTGAACAGGGCAGGGGGTGAGCAGTTCTTC.

The J gene is TRBJ2-1, the V gene TRBV7-6; possibly TRBD1 or TRBD2 for D (6 bases each). The germline gives CDR1 SGHVS, CDR2 FNYEAQ. The CDR3 sequence is 13 residues long. The V and J ends lost 5 bases and 5 bases respectively, with 10 bases between them. CDR3 DNA sequence: TGTGCCAGCAGCCCACGGGGGCACAATGAGCAGTTCTTC. Its protein is CASSPRGHNEQFF. Full variable domain (missing parts from reference TRBV7-6 and TRBJ2-1): GAGVSQSPRYKVTKRGQDVALRCDPISGHVSLYWYRQALGQGPEFLTYFNYEAQQDKSGLPNDRFSAERPEGSISTLTIQRTEQRDSAMYRCASSPRGHNEQFFGPGTRLTVL.

The V and J genes are TRBV20-1 and TRBJ2-7; TRBD2 matches at 7 bases. The length of the CDR3 is 16 residues. In germline, CDR1 is DFQATT, CDR2 SNEGSKA (reference sequence). Trimming at V came to 3 bases and at J to 0 bases, leaving 11 bases not matched to a gene. CDR3 DNA sequence: TGCAGTGCTAGTGGTCGGGGCGGGAGTACCTCCTACGAGCAGTACTTC. This translates into CSASGRGGSTSYEQYF.

V is TRBV20-1 and J is TRBJ1-2; D is unresolved. V gave up 7 bases and J gave up 4 bases, with 13 bases separating them. The germline gives CDR1 DFQATT, CDR2 SNEGSKA (reference sequence). The CDR3 covers 12 residues. The CDR3 sequence: CSDSRVSYGYTF. In nucleotides, the CDR3 is TGCAGTGATAGCCGGGTTAGCTATGGCTACACCTTC.

The V call is TRBV7-2, the J call TRBJ2-7; no definite D call. Germline CDR1 SGHTA, CDR2 FQGNSA. The CDR3 spans 16 residues. Between the trimmed V and J ends, which lost 5 bases and 0 bases, there was a span of 17 bases. CDR3 region: CASSPFMSRNSYEQYF. In DNA, the CDR3 is TGTGCCAGCAGCCCCTTTATGTCCCGGAACTCCTACGAGCAGTACTTC. Combining the CDR3 with reference TRBV7-2 and TRBJ2-7 gives the whole variable domain GAGVSQSPSNKVTEKGKDVELRCDPISGHTALYWYRQSLGQGLEFLIYFQGNSAPDKSGLPSDRFSAERTGGSVSTLTIQRTQQEDSAVYLCASSPFMSRNSYEQYFGPGTRLTVT.